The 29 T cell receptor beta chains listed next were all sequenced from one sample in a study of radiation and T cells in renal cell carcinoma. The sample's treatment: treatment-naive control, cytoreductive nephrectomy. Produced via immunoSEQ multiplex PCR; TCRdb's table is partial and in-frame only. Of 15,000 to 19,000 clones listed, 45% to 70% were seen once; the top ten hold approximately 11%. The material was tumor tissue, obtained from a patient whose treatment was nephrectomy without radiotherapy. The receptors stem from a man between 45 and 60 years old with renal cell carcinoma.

CDR3 in amino acids: CASSEMAGAYNEQFF. The DNA for the CDR3 is TGTGCCAGCAGTGAAATGGCGGGGGCCTACAATGAGCAGTTCTTC. V is TRBV6-1 and J is TRBJ2-1; TRBD2 agrees at 7 bases. The V and J ends lost 2 bases and 2 bases, in that order; junction bases with no gene match: 3. The CDR3 covers 15 residues. Germline V gene data show CDR1 as MNHNS and CDR2 as SASEGT.

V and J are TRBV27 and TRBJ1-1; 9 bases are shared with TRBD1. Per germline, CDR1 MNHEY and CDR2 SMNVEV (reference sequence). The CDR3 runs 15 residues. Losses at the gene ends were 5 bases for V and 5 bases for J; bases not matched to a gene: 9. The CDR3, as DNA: TGTGCCAGCAGTGGCCAGACAGGGGGAGGTACTGAAGCTTTCTTT. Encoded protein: CASSGQTGGGTEAFF.

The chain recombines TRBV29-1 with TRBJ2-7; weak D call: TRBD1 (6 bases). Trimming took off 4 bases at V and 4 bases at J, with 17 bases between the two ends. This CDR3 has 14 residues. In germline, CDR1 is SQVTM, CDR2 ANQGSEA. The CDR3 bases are TGCAGCGTTGGGTCTGGTGGCAGGGGTTACGAGCAGTACTTC. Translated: CSVGSGGRGYEQYF.

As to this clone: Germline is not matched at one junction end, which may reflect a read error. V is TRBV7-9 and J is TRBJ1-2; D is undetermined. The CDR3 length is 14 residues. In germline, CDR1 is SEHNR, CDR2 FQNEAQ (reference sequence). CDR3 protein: CASSLGGTKYGYTF. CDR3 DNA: TGTGCCAGCAGCTTGGGCGGAACTAAGTATGGCTACACCTTC.

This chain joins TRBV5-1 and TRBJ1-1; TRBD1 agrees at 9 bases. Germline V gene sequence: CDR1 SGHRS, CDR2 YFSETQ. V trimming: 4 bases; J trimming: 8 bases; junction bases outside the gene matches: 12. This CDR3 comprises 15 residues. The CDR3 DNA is TGCGCCAGCAGCCCGGGACAGGGTTTGGGTCTCGAAGCTTTCTTT. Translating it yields CASSPGQGLGLEAFF.

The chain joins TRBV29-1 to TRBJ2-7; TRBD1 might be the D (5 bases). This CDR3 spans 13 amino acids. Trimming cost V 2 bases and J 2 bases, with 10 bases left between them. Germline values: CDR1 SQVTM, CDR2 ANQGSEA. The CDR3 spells CSVEWGGTYEQYF. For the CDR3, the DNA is TGCAGCGTTGAATGGGGCGGAACCTACGAGCAGTACTTC.

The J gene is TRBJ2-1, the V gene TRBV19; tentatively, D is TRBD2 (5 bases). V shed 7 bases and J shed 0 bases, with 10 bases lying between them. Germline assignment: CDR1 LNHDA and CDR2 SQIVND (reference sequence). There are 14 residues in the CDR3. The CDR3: CASKVGSSYNEQFF. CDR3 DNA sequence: TGTGCCAGTAAGGTTGGGAGCTCCTACAATGAGCAGTTCTTC.

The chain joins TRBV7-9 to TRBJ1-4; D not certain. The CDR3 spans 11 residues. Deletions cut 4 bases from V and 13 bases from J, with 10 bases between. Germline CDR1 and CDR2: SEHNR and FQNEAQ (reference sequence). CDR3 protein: CASSSSILLFF. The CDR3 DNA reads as TGTGCCAGCAGCTCCTCGATTCTACTGTTTTTT.

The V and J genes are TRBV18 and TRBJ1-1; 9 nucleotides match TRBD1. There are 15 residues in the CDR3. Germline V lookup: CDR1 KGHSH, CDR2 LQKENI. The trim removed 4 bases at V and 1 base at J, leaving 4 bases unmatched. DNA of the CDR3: TGTGCCAGCTCACTTGGGACAGGGAAGAACACTGAAGCTTTCTTT. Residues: CASSLGTGKNTEAFF. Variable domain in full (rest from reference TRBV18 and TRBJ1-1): NAGVMQNPRHLVRRRGQEARLRCSPMKGHSHVYWYRQLPEEGLKFMVYLQKENIIDESGMPKERFSAEFPKEGPSILRIQQVVRGDSAAYFCASSLGTGKNTEAFFGQGTRLTVV.

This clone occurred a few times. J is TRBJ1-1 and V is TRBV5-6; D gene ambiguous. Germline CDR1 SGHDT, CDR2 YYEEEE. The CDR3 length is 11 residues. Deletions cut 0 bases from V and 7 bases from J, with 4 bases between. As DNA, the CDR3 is TGTGCCAGCAGCTTGGGTGGTGAAGCTTTCTTT. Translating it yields CASSLGGEAFF.

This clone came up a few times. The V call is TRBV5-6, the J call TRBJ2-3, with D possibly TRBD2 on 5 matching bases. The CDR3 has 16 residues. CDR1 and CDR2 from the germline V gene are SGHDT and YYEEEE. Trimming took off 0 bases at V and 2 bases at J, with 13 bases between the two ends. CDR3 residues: CASSLGSLALTDTQYF. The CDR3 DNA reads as TGTGCCAGCAGCTTGGGGAGTCTAGCCCTCACAGATACGCAGTATTTT. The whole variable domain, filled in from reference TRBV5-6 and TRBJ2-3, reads DAGVTQSPTHLIKTRGQQVTLRCSPKSGHDTVSWYQQALGQGPQFIFQYYEEEERQRGNFPDRFSGHQFPNYSSELNVNALLLGDSALYLCASSLGSLALTDTQYFGPGTRLTVL.

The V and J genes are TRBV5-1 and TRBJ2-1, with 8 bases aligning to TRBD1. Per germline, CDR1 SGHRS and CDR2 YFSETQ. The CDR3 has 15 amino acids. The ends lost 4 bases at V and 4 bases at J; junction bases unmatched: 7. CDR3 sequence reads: CASSQGDRQYNEQFF. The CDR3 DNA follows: TGCGCCAGCAGCCAGGGGGACAGGCAATACAATGAGCAGTTCTTC.

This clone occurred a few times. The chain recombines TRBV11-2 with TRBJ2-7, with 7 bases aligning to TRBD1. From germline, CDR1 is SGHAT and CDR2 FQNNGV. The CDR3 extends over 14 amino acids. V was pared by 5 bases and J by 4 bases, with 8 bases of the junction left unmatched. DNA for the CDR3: TGTGCCAGCAGCCAAGGACAGGTGATTTACGAGCAGTACTTC. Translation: CASSQGQVIYEQYF.

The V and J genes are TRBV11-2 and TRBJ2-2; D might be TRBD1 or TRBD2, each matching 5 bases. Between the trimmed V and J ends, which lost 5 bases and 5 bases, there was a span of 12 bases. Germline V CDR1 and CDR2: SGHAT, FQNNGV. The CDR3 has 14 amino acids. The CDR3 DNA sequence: TGTGCCAGCAGCCGTGGGGACCTAACCGGGGAGCTGTTTTTT. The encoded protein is CASSRGDLTGELFF.

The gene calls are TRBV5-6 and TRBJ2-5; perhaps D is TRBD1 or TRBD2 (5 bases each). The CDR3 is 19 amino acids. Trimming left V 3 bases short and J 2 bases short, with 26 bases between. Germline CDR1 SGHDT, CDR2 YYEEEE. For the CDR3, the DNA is TGTGCCAGCAGCTCACCGGAGGCAGGGCCCGGCCGGTTTCAAGAGACCCAGTACTTC. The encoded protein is CASSSPEAGPGRFQETQYF. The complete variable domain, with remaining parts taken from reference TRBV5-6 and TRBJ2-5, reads DAGVTQSPTHLIKTRGQQVTLRCSPKSGHDTVSWYQQALGQGPQFIFQYYEEEERQRGNFPDRFSGHQFPNYSSELNVNALLLGDSALYLCASSSPEAGPGRFQETQYFGPGTRLLVL.

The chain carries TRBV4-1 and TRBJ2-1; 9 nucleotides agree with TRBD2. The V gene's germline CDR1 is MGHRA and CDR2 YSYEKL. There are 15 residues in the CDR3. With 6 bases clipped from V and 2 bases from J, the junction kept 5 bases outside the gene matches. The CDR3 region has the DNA TGCGCCAGCAGTCTAGCGGGGATCGCCTACAATGAGCAGTTCTTC. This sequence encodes CASSLAGIAYNEQFF.

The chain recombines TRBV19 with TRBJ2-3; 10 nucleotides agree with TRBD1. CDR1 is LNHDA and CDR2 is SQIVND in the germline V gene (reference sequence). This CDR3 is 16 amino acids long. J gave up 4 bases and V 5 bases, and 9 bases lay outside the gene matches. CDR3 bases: TGTGCCAGTAGTTCCCGGGGGACAGGGGCTCCAGATACGCAGTATTTT. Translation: CASSSRGTGAPDTQYF.

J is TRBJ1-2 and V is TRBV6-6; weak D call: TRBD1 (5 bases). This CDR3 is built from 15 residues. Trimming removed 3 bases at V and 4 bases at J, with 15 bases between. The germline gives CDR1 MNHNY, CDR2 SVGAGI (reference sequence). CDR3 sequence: CASSYTSVQVYGYTF. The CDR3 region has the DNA TGTGCCAGCAGTTATACTTCGGTACAGGTCTATGGCTACACCTTC.

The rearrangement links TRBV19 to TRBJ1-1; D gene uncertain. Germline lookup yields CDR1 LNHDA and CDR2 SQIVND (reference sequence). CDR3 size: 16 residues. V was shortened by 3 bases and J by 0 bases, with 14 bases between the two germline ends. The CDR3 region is CASSMEQYDMNTEAFF. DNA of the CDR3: TGTGCCAGTAGTATGGAACAGTACGACATGAACACTGAAGCTTTCTTT.

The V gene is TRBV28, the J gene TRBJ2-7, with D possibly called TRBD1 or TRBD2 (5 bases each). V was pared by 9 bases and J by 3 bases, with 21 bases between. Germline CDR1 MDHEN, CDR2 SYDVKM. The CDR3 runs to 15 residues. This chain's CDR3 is CASMKGESEDYEQYF. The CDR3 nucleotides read TGTGCCAGTATGAAAGGGGAGTCTGAAGACTACGAGCAGTACTTC. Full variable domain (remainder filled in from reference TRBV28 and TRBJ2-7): DVKVTQSSRYLVKRTGEKVFLECVQDMDHENMFWYRQDPGLGLRLIYFSYDVKMKEKGDIPEGYSVSREKKERFSLILESASTNQTSMYLCASMKGESEDYEQYFGPGTRLTVT.

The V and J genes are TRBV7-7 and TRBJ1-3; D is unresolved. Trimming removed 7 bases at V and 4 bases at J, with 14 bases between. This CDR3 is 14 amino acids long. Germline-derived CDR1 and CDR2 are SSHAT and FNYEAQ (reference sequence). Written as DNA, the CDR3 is TGTGCCAGCACCTCAAACCTCCCCGGAAACACCATATATTTT. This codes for CASTSNLPGNTIYF.

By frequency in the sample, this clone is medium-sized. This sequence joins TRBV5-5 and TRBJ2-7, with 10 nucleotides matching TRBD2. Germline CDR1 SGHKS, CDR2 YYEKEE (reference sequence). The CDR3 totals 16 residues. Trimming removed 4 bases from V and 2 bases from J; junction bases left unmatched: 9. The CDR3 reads CASSALTSGAAYEQYF. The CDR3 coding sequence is TGTGCCAGCAGCGCCCTAACTAGCGGGGCCGCCTACGAGCAGTACTTC.

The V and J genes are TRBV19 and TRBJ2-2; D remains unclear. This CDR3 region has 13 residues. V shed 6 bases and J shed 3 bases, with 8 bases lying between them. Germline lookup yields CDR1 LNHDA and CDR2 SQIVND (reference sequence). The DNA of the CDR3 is TGTGCCAGTAGGAAGGTAGACACCGGGGAGCTGTTTTTT. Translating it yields CASRKVDTGELFF.

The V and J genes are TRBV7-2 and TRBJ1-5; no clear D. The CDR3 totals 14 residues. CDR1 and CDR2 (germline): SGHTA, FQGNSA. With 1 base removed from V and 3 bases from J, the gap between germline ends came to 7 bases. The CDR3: CASSLVRSNQPQHF. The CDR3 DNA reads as TGTGCCAGCAGCTTAGTACGGTCCAATCAGCCCCAGCATTTT.

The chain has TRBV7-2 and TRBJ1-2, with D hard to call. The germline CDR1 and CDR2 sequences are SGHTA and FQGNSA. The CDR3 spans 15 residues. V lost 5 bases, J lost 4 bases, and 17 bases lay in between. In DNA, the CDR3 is TGTGCCAGCAGCCCGTCCCAGGATTGGATCTATGGCTACACCTTC. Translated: CASSPSQDWIYGYTF.

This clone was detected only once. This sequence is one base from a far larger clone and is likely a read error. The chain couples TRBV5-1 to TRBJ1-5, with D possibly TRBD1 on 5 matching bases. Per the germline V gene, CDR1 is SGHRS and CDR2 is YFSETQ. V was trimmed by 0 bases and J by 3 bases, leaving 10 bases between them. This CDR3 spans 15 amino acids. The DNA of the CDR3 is TGCGCCAGCAGCTTGGACCAGGGACTCAATCAGCCCCAGCATTTT. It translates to CASSLDQGLNQPQHF.

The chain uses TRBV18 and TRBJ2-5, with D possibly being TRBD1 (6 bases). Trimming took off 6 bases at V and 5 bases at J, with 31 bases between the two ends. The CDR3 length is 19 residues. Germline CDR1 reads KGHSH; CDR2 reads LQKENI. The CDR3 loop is CASSPRDPEPGQMRETQYF. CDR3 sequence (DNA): TGTGCCAGCTCCCCCAGAGACCCGGAACCCGGACAGATGCGGGAGACCCAGTACTTC.

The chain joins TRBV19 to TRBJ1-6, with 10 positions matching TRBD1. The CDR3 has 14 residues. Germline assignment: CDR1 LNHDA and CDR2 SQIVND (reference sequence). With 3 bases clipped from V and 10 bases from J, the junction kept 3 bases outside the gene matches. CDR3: CASSIGQGESPLHF. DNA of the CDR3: TGTGCCAGTAGTATTGGACAGGGGGAATCACCCCTCCACTTT.

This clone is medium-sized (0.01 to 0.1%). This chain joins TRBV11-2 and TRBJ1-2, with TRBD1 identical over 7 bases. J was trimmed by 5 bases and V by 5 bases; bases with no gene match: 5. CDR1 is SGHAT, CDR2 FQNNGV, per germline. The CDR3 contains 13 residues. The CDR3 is CASSQGGWYGYTF. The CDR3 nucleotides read TGTGCCAGCAGCCAAGGGGGCTGGTATGGCTACACCTTC.